These 22 T cell receptor beta chains were all obtained from the same sample, sequenced in a study of cytomegalovirus exposure and HLA in healthy donors. TCRdb's table, derived via immunoSEQ multiplex PCR, lists solely in-frame clones and lacks some. This sample has 190,000 or so clones; approximately 84% occur once, and the top ten carry around 2.8%. Specimen: PBMCs. Receptors were obtained from a woman between 18 and 29 years old in good health and CMV-seropositive.

The V and J genes are TRBV9 and TRBJ2-1; tentative D call: TRBD1 (6 bases). The CDR3 consists of 14 residues. Between the trimmed V and J ends, which lost 4 bases and 7 bases, there was a span of 15 bases. CDR1 is SGDLS and CDR2 is YYNGEE in the germline V gene. The chain's CDR3 is CASSSSVRGNEQFF. The CDR3 DNA reads TGTGCCAGCAGCTCTAGTGTCAGGGGAAATGAGCAGTTCTTC.

The table lists this clone with a few counts. The CDR3 here is CASSSQGLLLRQYF. DNA of the CDR3: TGTGCCAGCAGTTCCCAGGGACTTCTCCTAAGGCAGTACTTC. This rearrangement joins TRBV27 to TRBJ2-7; the D gene is possibly TRBD2 (6 bases). Germline V lookup: CDR1 MNHEY, CDR2 SMNVEV (reference sequence). V was shortened by 4 bases and J by 9 bases, with 19 bases between the two germline ends. The CDR3 has 14 amino acids.

V is TRBV29-1 and J is TRBJ2-1; 7 bases agree with TRBD2. J was trimmed by 8 bases and V by 8 bases; bases with no gene match: 15. Germline CDR1 reads SQVTM; CDR2 reads ANQGSEA. The length of the CDR3 is 14 residues. The CDR3: CSWGSGLDADEQFF. The CDR3 coding sequence is TGCAGCTGGGGATCTGGACTAGATGCGGATGAGCAGTTCTTC.

This sequence joins TRBV25-1 and TRBJ1-1; D possibly corresponds to TRBD1 (5 bases). Germline V gene sequence: CDR1 MGHDK, CDR2 SYGVNS. The CDR3 runs to 14 residues. Trimming took 2 bases from V and 3 from J, leaving 10 bases between them. The CDR3 loop reads CASSEAREDTEAFF. The CDR3 bases are TGTGCCAGCAGTGAAGCCAGGGAAGACACTGAAGCTTTCTTT.

The CDR3 DNA reads TGTGCCAGCAGTCCCCTCGGGGAGGTGAACACTGAAGCTTTCTTT. It encodes CASSPLGEVNTEAFF. The chain couples TRBV27 to TRBJ1-1; D unclear. V was shortened by 5 bases and J by 0 bases, with 13 bases between the two germline ends. Germline V gives CDR1 MNHEY, CDR2 SMNVEV (reference sequence). The CDR3 totals 15 residues.

This clone was detected once. The V and J genes are TRBV2 and TRBJ1-1, with D possibly matching TRBD1 (5 bases). Germline V gene sequence: CDR1 SNHLY, CDR2 FYNNEI. The CDR3 is 13 residues long. V gave up 10 bases and J gave up 0 bases, with 12 bases separating them. For the CDR3, the DNA is TGTGCCATCGCGGGACTCCTGAACACTGAAGCTTTCTTT. Amino acids: CAIAGLLNTEAFF.

The rearrangement links TRBV19 to TRBJ1-1; D is unclear. Deletions cut 7 bases from V and 4 bases from J, with 10 bases between. The CDR3 spans 12 residues. The germline gives CDR1 LNHDA, CDR2 SQIVND (reference sequence). CDR3 sequence (DNA): TGTGCCAGTATGCGATCGGGCACTGAAGCTTTCTTT. Translating it yields CASMRSGTEAFF.

The V call is TRBV19, the J call TRBJ2-1, with TRBD1 matching 9 bases. Trimming removed 9 bases from V and 9 bases from J; junction bases left unmatched: 12. The CDR3 length is 14 residues. Germline CDR1 is LNHDA and CDR2 is SQIVND (reference sequence). In nucleotides, the CDR3 is TGTGCCAGCACCACCGGGACAGGGCTTATTGAGCAGTTCTTC. Translation gives CASTTGTGLIEQFF.

This clone has a single count. Different DNA sequences within this sample yield the same CDR3. The chain is built from TRBV5-1 and TRBJ1-6, with D tentatively TRBD1 (5 bases). V shed 0 bases and J shed 10 bases, with 11 bases lying between them. Germline V gives CDR1 SGHRS, CDR2 YFSETQ. The CDR3 runs to 14 residues. The DNA for the CDR3 is TGCGCCAGCAGCTTGGCGGGGAGGGGCTCACCCCTCCACTTT. The encoded protein is CASSLAGRGSPLHF.

The genes are TRBV18 and TRBJ1-2; TRBD1 matches at 8 bases. Germline-derived CDR1 and CDR2 are KGHSH and LQKENI. Trimming took 4 bases from V and 6 from J; bases not matched to a gene: 4. The CDR3 is 13 residues long. Here the CDR3 DNA reads TGTGCCAGCTCACGCCAACAGGGGGATGGCTACACCTTC. Translated, it gives CASSRQQGDGYTF.

This rearrangement joins TRBV7-3 to TRBJ1-1, with D uncertain. The length of the CDR3 is 14 residues. Germline V lookup: CDR1 SGHTA, CDR2 FQGTGA. V gave up 6 bases and J gave up 4 bases, with 15 bases separating them. The CDR3 region has the DNA TGTGCCAGCAGGTCCTCCGGGGTAATCACTGAAGCTTTCTTT. Its protein product is CASRSSGVITEAFF. The complete variable domain, with remaining parts taken from reference TRBV7-3 and TRBJ1-1, reads GAGVSQTPSNKVTEKGKYVELRCDPISGHTALYWYRQSLGQGPEFLIYFQGTGAADDSGLPNDRFFAVRPEGSVSTLKIQRTERGDSAVYLCASRSSGVITEAFFGQGTRLTVV.

The gene calls are TRBV5-4 and TRBJ2-3, with 9 bases matching TRBD2. The ends lost 4 bases at V and 3 bases at J; junction bases unmatched: 9. Per the germline V gene, CDR1 is SGHNT and CDR2 is YYREEE (reference sequence). This CDR3 has 16 amino acids. The CDR3 sequence: CASSQGRGGRTDTQYF. In nucleotides, the CDR3 is TGTGCCAGCAGCCAAGGGCGGGGGGGCCGGACAGATACGCAGTATTTT.

This sequence joins TRBV4-1 and TRBJ2-4, with 8 bases aligning to TRBD2. The V gene's germline CDR1 is MGHRA and CDR2 YSYEKL. The CDR3 loop spans 15 amino acids. V shed 0 bases, J shed 5 bases, and the junction held 3 bases outside the gene matches. The CDR3 region has the DNA TGCGCCAGCAGCCAAGAAGGAGCGGGGGAAAACATTCAGTACTTC. Translated, it gives CASSQEGAGENIQYF.

This sequence joins TRBV5-1 and TRBJ2-3; 7 bases align to TRBD1. J gave up 2 bases and V 4 bases, and 7 bases lay outside the gene matches. Germline lookup yields CDR1 SGHRS and CDR2 YFSETQ. This CDR3 is built from 15 residues. The CDR3 bases are TGCGCCAGCAGCACGGGGACAGCAGTCACAGATACGCAGTATTTT. This translates into CASSTGTAVTDTQYF. The full variable domain, completed using reference TRBV5-1 and TRBJ2-3, is KAGVTQTPRYLIKTRGQQVTLSCSPISGHRSVSWYQQTPGQGLQFLFEYFSETQRNKGNFPGRFSGRQFSNSRSEMNVSTLELGDSALYLCASSTGTAVTDTQYFGPGTRLTVL.

The chain carries TRBV29-1 and TRBJ1-3, with D hard to call. Trimming took 2 bases from V and 4 from J, leaving 3 bases between them. This CDR3 comprises 11 residues. The germline CDR1 and CDR2 sequences are SQVTM and ANQGSEA. This CDR3 is CSVESGNTIYF. In nucleotides, the CDR3 is TGCAGCGTTGAATCAGGAAACACCATATATTTT. The full variable domain, completed using reference TRBV29-1 and TRBJ1-3, is SAVISQKPSRDICQRGTSLTIQCQVDSQVTMMFWYRQQPGQSLTLIATANQGSEATYESGFVIDKFPISRPNLTFSTLTVSNMSPEDSSIYLCSVESGNTIYFGEGSWLTVV.

The chain recombines TRBV27 with TRBJ2-1, with TRBD1 as a possible D gene (5 bases). Per the germline V gene, CDR1 is MNHEY and CDR2 is SMNVEV (reference sequence). With 2 bases removed from V and 3 bases from J, the gap between germline ends came to 11 bases. The CDR3 runs 15 residues. The CDR3 DNA reads TGTGCCAGCAGTTTAAGCAGGGTGAGCTACAATGAGCAGTTCTTC. As protein: CASSLSRVSYNEQFF.

V gene TRBV19 combines with J gene TRBJ1-2, with 7 positions matching TRBD1. The CDR3 runs to 12 residues. Germline V lookup: CDR1 LNHDA, CDR2 SQIVND (reference sequence). The V and J ends lost 8 bases and 8 bases, in that order; junction bases with no gene match: 8. CDR3 in amino acids: CASGQGGRGYTF. CDR3 DNA sequence: TGTGCCAGTGGGCAGGGGGGCAGGGGCTACACCTTC.

This chain uses TRBV4-3 with TRBJ1-2; perhaps TRBD1 as D (5 bases). The V and J ends lost 0 bases and 6 bases respectively, with 14 bases between them. The CDR3 loop spans 15 amino acids. The germline V gene has CDR1 LGHNA and CDR2 YSLEER. CDR3 sequence: CASSQDLIRVNGYTF. The CDR3 bases are TGCGCCAGCAGCCAAGATCTAATCAGGGTGAATGGCTACACCTTC.

This clone was seen just once. The gene calls are TRBV4-2 and TRBJ1-2; tentatively, D is TRBD1 (5 bases). V was shortened by 1 base and J by 6 bases, with 12 bases between the two germline ends. Germline V gene sequence: CDR1 LGHNA, CDR2 YNFKEQ. The CDR3 is 14 residues long. The CDR3 protein is CASSQVVREDGYTF. The CDR3 bases are TGTGCCAGCAGCCAAGTAGTCAGGGAGGATGGCTACACCTTC.

The chain has TRBV6-6 and TRBJ2-3; 9 positions agree with TRBD1. J was trimmed by 7 bases and V by 6 bases; bases with no gene match: 11. This CDR3 is 15 amino acids long. The V gene's germline CDR1 is MNHNY and CDR2 SVGAGI (reference sequence). The CDR3 DNA sequence: TGTGCCAGCAGGCCTCCGGGACAGGGAACGCATACGCAGTATTTT. Encoded protein: CASRPPGQGTHTQYF.

This chain links TRBV5-6 with TRBJ2-3, with a tentative D call TRBD2 (6 bases). The CDR3 covers 14 residues. Germline CDR1 reads SGHDT; CDR2 reads YYEEEE. Trimming took off 4 bases at V and 2 bases at J, with 11 bases between the two ends. The CDR3, as DNA: TGTGCCAGCAGCGGAGGGACCCCCACAGATACGCAGTATTTT. This sequence encodes CASSGGTPTDTQYF.

This sequence joins TRBV7-9 and TRBJ1-2; D not certain. Germline V gene lookup returns CDR1 SEHNR and CDR2 FQNEAQ (reference sequence). Between the trimmed V and J ends, which lost 1 base and 4 bases, there was a span of 22 bases. The CDR3 covers 18 residues. The CDR3 region is CASSLVRTGNPTPYGYTF. Written as DNA, the CDR3 is TGTGCCAGCAGCTTAGTGAGAACGGGGAATCCCACTCCCTATGGCTACACCTTC.